This T cell receptor (beta chain) is from a study of T cell responses to AZD1222 COVID-19 vaccine. Study background: Recipients boosted at about 4 weeks or about 12 weeks are pooled.

CDR1 is LNHDA, CDR2 SQIVND, per germline (reference sequence). The CDR3 spans 14 residues. Trimming cost V 5 bases and J 7 bases, with 17 bases left between them. The protocol was immunoSEQ multiplex PCR, while the TCRdb copy is restricted to in-frame clones and leaves out a portion. This sample has roughly 97,000 clones, with roughly 90% found just once. To note about this clone: The target antigen is unknown.

Whole-study findings and limits: It was only after the peak T cell response that any repertoires were sampled. The donor group comprised mostly white British people and more females; the analysis possibly underestimated clonal diversity. Vaccine-associated CD4 TCRs spanned spike, dominant at 160-218 and 743-854.

The rearrangement joins TRBV19 to TRBJ1-2, with a weak D call TRBD1 (6 bases). The TCR comes from an adult in good health. The sample was peripheral blood, taken on day 0 of AZD1222 vaccination. CDR3 nucleotides: TGTGCCAGTAGTGAGGCCGGGACACCGCTTGGCTACACCTTC. It yields the protein CASSEAGTPLGYTF.